The present entry profiles one T cell receptor (beta chain) with its context. Its target is unknown. This record comes from a study of T cell responses to AZD1222 COVID-19 vaccine. In the study overall: Pooled together were second doses at about 4 or about 12 weeks.

General study findings and limits: Breadth and depth of Spike-specific TCRs rose after two AZD1222 doses. At 160-218 and 743-854, vaccine-associated CD4 TCRs were dominant, and they spanned spike.

Produced via immunoSEQ multiplex PCR; TCRdb's table is partial and in-frame only. Among some 140,000 clones listed, 85% to 95% were seen once. The germline V gene has CDR1 SEHNR and CDR2 FQNEAQ (reference sequence). CDR3 size: 16 residues. The ends were cut back, 5 bases at V and 1 base at J, with 15 bases in the middle. The chain is built from TRBV7-9 and TRBJ2-4; a weak D match, TRBD1 (7 bases). Specimen: peripheral blood, collected on day 0 of AZD1222 vaccination. The TCR was taken from an adult in good health. In DNA, the CDR3 is TGTGCCAGCAGCCCCAGGAGGGGGCTGGCCAAAAACATTCAGTACTTC. It translates to CASSPRRGLAKNIQYF.